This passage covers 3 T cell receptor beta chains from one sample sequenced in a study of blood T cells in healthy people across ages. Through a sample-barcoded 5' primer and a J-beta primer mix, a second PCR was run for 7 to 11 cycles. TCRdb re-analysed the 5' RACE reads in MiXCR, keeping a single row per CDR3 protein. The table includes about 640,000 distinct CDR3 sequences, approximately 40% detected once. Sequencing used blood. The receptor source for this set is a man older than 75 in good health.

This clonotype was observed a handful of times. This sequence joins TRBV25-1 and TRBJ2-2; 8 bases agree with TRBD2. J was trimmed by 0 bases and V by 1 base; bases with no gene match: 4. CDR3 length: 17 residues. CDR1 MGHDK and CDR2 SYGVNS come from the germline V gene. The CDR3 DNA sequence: TGTGCCAGCAGTGAATTAAGCGGGGGAGCGAACACCGGGGAGCTGTTTTTT. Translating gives CASSELSGGANTGELFF.

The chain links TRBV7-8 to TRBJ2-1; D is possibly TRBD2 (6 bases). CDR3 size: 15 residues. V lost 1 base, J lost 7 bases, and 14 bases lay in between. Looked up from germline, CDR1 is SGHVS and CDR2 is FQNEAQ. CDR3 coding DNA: TGTGCCAGCAGCTTAGTCCTAGCCGGAGGGAATGAGCAGTTCTTC. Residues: CASSLVLAGGNEQFF.

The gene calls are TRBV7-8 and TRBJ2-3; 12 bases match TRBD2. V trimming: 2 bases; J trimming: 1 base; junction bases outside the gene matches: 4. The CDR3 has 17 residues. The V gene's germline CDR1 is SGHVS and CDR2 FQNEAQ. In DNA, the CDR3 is TGTGCCAGCAGCTTACTAGCGGGGGGGCTCGGCACAGATACGCAGTATTTT. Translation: CASSLLAGGLGTDTQYF.